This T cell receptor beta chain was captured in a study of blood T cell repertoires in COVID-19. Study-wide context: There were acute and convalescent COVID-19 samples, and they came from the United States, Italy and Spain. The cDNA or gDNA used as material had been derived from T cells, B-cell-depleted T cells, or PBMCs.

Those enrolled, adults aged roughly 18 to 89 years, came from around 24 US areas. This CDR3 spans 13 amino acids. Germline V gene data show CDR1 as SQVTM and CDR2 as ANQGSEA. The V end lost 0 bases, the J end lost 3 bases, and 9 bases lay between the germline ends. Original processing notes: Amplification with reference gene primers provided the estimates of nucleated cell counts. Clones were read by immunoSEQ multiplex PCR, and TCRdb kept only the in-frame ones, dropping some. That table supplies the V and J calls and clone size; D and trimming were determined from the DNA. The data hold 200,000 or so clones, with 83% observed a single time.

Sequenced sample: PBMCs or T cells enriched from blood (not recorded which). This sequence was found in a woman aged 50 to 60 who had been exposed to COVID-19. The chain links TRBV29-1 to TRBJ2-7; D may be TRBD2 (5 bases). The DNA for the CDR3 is TGCAGCGTTGAAGATTCAACTAGCTACGAGCAGTACTTC. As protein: CSVEDSTSYEQYF.